Listed below are T cell receptor beta chains from one sample, sequenced in a study of radiation and T cells in renal cell carcinoma. TCRdb's copy holds only in-frame clones and misses some; the assay was immunoSEQ multiplex PCR. The sample records fewer than 90,000 clones, approximately 86% being singletons. This specimen was blood, taken from a patient whose treatment included radiotherapy and nephrectomy. Every receptor here comes from a woman aged 45-65 years with renal cell carcinoma. Each CDR3 is given without its conserved first and last residue.

j_call | cdr3_length | v_call | cdr3_aa
TRBJ2-1 | 13 | TRBV19 | ASSMSLVVIDEQF
TRBJ1-4 | 13 | TRBV4-3 | ASSHRQGIDEKLF
TRBJ2-4 | 13 | TRBV5-5 | ASSPGMGSKNIQY
TRBJ2-7 | 14 | TRBV4-1 | ASSPTNRVRNYEQY
TRBJ2-3 | 11 | TRBV5-1 | ASKPTGTDTQY
TRBJ2-7 | 11 | TRBV7-2 | ASSLEVQSEQY
TRBJ2-5 | 14 | TRBV19 | ASSIGLATGRETQY
TRBJ2-5 | 13 | TRBV7-2 | ASSVATGSRETQY
TRBJ1-3 | 14 | TRBV6-5 | ASSLRAGQIPNTIY
TRBJ1-1 | 11 | TRBV7-2 | ASSPRTGTEAF
TRBJ1-5 | 13 | TRBV7-2 | ASSLEPQRNQPQH
TRBJ1-1 | 15 | TRBV9 | ASSPQSVSRAGTEAF
TRBJ1-1 | 13 | TRBV19 | ASSRGQGVHTEAF
TRBJ2-7 | 10 | TRBV10-1 | ASSADRAEQY
TRBJ2-7 | 12 | TRBV29-1 | SVEGTGKAYEQY
TRBJ2-6 | 13 | TRBV30 | AWSFTGTHANVLT
TRBJ2-7 | 13 | TRBV11-2 | ASSLEAEIAYEQY
TRBJ1-1 | 13 | TRBV28 | ASRLGRQGRTEAF
TRBJ2-4 | 11 | TRBV19 | ASGSIGAQTQY
TRBJ2-2 | 15 | TRBV7-2 | ASSLGQGARYTGELF
TRBJ2-2 | 14 | TRBV7-2 | ASSQRAGANTGELF
TRBJ1-5 | 13 | TRBV5-5 | ASSQITGIAQPQH
TRBJ2-7 | 13 | TRBV18 | ASSPQDRSSYEQY
TRBJ2-7 | 14 | TRBV4-3 | ASSQEDWTGSYEQY
TRBJ2-7 | 12 | TRBV7-2 | ASSPPGGLHEQY
TRBJ1-1 | 11 | TRBV27 | ASSLGDSAEAF
TRBJ1-1 | 11 | TRBV7-2 | ASSLDLNTEAF
TRBJ1-1 | 12 | TRBV4-3 | ASSQQISDIEAF
TRBJ2-7 | 13 | TRBV7-6 | ASSLTGQGYYEQY
TRBJ1-2 | 10 | TRBV27 | ASSWTGNGYT
TRBJ1-5 | 15 | TRBV28 | ASSPGTGIYSNQPQH